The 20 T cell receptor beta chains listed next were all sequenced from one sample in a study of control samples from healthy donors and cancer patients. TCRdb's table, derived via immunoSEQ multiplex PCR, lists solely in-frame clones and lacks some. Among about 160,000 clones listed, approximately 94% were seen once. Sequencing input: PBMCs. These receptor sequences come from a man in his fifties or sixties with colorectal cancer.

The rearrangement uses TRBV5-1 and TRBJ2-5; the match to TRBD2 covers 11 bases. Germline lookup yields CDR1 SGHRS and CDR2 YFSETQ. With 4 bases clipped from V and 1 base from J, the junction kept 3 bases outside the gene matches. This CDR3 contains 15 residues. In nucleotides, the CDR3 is TGCGCCAGCAGCACCGGACTAGCGGGCCAAGAGACCCAGTACTTC. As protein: CASSTGLAGQETQYF.

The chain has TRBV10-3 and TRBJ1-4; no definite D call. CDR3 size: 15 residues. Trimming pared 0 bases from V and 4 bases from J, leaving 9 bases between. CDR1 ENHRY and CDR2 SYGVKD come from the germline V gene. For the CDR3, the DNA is TGTGCCATCAGTGAGTCGGAACAGTTTAATGAAAAACTGTTTTTT. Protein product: CAISESEQFNEKLFF.

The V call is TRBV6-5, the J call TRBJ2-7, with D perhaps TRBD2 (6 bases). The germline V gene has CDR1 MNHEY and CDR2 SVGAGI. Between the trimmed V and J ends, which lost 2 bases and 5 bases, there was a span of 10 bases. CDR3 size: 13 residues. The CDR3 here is CASSYGWGDEQYF. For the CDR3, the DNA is TGTGCCAGCAGTTACGGATGGGGGGACGAGCAGTACTTC.

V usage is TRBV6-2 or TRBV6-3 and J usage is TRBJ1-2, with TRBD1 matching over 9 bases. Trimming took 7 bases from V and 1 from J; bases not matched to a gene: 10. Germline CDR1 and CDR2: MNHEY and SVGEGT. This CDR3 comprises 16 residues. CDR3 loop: CASIPNPGQGNYGYTF. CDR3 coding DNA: TGTGCCAGCATCCCAAACCCGGGACAGGGTAACTATGGCTACACCTTC.

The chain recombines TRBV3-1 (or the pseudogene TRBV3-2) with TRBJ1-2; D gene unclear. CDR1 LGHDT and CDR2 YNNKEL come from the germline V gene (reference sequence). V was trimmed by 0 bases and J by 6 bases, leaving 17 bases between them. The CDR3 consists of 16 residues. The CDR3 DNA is TGTGCCAGCAGCCAAGAAGCCCCGGTTGAGGGAAATGGCTACACCTTC. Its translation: CASSQEAPVEGNGYTF.

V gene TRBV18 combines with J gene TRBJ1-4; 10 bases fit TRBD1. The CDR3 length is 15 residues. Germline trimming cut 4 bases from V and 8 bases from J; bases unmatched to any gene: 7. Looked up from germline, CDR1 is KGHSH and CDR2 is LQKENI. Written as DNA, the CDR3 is TGTGCCAGCTCACGGACAGGGGGACAGGAAGAAAAACTGTTTTTT. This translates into CASSRTGGQEEKLFF.

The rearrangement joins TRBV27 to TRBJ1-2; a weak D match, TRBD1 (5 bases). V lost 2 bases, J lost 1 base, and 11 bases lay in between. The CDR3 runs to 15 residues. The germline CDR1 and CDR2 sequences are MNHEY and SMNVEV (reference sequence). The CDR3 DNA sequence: TGTGCCAGCAGTTTAAGGTGGGGGAATAACTATGGCTACACCTTC. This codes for CASSLRWGNNYGYTF.

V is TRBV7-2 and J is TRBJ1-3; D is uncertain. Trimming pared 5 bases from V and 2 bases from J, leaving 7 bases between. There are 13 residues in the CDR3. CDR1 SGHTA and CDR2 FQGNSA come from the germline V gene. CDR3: CASSPGTGNTIYF. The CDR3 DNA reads TGTGCCAGCAGCCCCGGGACTGGAAACACCATATATTTT.

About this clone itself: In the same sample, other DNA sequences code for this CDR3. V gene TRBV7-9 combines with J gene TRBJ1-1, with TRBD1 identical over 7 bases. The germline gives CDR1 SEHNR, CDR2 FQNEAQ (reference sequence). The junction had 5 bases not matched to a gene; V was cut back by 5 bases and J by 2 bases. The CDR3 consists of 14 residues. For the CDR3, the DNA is TGTGCCAGCAGCCTTGGACAGGCAAACACTGAAGCTTTCTTT. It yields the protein CASSLGQANTEAFF.

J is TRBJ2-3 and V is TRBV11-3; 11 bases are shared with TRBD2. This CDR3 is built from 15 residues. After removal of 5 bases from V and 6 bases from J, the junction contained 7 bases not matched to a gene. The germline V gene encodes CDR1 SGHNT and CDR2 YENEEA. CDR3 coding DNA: TGTGCCAGCAGCCCAGAGGCTAGCGGGGGGGATACGCAGTATTTT. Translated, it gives CASSPEASGGDTQYF.

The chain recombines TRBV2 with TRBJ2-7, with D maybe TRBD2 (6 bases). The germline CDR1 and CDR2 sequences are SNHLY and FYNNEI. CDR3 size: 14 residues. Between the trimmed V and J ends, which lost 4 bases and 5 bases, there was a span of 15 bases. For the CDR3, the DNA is TGTGCCAGCAGTGGACTAGAAGGAATGCACGAGCAGTACTTC. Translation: CASSGLEGMHEQYF.

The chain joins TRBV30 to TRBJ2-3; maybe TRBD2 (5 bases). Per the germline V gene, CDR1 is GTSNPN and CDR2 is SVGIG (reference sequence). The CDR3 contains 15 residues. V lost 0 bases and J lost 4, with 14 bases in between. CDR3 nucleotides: TGTGCCTGGAGTGTGCCGTACGGACTTCCAGATACGCAGTATTTT. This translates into CAWSVPYGLPDTQYF.

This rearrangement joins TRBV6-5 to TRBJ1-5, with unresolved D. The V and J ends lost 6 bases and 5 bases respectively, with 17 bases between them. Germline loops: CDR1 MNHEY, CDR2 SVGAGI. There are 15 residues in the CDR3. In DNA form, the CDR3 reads TGTGCCAGCAGCTCCGGGCCCGAATACCATCAGCCCCAGCATTTT. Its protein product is CASSSGPEYHQPQHF.

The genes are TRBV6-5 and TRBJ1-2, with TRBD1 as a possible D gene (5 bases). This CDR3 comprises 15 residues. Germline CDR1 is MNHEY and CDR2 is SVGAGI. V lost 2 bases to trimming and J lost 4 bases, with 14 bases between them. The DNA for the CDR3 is TGTGCCAGCAGTTACAACGGCAGGGCCGCCTATGGCTACACCTTC. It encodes CASSYNGRAAYGYTF.

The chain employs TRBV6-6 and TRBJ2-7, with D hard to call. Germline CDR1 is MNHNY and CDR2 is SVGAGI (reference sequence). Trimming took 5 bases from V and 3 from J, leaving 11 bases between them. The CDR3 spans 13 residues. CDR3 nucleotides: TGTGCCAGCAGTCCCCAAGCAGGCTACGAGCAGTACTTC. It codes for CASSPQAGYEQYF.

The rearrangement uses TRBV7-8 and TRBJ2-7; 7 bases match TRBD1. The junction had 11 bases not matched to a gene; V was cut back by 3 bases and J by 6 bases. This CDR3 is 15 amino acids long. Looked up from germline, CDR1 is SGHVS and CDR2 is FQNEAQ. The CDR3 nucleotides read TGTGCCAGCAGCTTGGGTGACAGGGTATCGGCCGAGCAGTACTTC. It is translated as CASSLGDRVSAEQYF.

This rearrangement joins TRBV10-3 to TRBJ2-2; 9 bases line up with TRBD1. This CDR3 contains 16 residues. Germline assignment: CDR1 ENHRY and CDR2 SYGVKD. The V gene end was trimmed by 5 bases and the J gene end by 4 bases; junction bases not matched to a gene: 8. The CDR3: CAISRTGGLGTGELFF. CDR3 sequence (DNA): TGTGCCATCAGTAGAACAGGGGGCCTAGGCACCGGGGAGCTGTTTTTT.

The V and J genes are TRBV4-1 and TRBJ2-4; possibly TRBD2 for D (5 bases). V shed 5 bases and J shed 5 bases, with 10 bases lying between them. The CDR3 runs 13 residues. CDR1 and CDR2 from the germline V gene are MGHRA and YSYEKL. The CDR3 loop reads CASSYYGENIQYF. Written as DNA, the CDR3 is TGCGCCAGCAGCTACTACGGGGAAAACATTCAGTACTTC.

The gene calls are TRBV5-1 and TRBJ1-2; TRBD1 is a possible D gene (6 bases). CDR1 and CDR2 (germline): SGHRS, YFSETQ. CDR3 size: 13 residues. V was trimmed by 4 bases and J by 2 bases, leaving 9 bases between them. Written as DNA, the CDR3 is TGCGCCAGCAGCCAAACAGGGAACTATGGCTACACCTTC. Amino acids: CASSQTGNYGYTF.

CDR3 region: CASSEQGASNTGELFF. CDR3 in DNA: TGTGCCAGCAGTGAACAGGGGGCGTCGAACACCGGGGAGCTGTTTTTT. V gene TRBV2 combines with J gene TRBJ2-2; TRBD1 matches 8 bases. This CDR3 spans 16 amino acids. Per germline, CDR1 SNHLY and CDR2 FYNNEI. Germline trimming cut 2 bases from V and 0 bases from J; bases unmatched to any gene: 2.